This entry describes one T cell receptor (beta chain). CDR1 SGHDT and CDR2 YYEEEE come from the germline V gene. The V gene lost 2 bases and the J gene lost 7 bases, with 9 bases spanning the gap. The CDR3 consists of 12 residues. Data came from immunoSEQ multiplex PCR; TCRdb stores just in-frame clones and leaves some out. The sample lists approximately 730,000 clones, 75% to 90% occurring once. This sample stems from a study of shared T cell receptors in the human thymus. These data were likewise used in another study, on human thymus T cells. As that study records: Thymus specimens were resections from corrective heart surgery. V and J genes seemed to be used with bias in thymic and blood repertoires. Related research described strongly overlapping thymic repertoires in unrelated people.

The clonotype comes from a girl less than two years old with a congenital heart defect. The material sequenced was thymocytes. The chain combines TRBV5-6 with TRBJ2-5; no reliable D call. CDR3 DNA sequence: TGTGCCAGCAGCTTTCGACCGGGGACCCAGTACTTC. This sequence encodes CASSFRPGTQYF.